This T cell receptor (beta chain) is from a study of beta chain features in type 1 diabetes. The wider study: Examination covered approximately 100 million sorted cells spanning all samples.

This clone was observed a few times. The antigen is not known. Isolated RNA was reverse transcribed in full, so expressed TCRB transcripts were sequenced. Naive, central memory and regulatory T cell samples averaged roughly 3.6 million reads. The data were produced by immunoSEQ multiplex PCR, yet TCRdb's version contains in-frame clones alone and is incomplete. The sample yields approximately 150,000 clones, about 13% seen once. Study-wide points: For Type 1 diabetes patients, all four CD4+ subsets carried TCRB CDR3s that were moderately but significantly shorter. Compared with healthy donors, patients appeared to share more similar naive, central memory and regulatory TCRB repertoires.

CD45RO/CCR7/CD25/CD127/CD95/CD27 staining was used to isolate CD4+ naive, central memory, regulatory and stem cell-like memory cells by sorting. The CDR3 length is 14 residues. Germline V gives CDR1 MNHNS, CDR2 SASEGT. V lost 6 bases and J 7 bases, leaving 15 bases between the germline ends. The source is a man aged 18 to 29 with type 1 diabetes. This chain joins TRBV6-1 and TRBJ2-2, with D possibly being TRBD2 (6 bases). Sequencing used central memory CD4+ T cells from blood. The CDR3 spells CASRAGTLIGELFF. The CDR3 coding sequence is TGTGCCAGCAGAGCCGGGACTTTGATCGGGGAGCTGTTTTTT.